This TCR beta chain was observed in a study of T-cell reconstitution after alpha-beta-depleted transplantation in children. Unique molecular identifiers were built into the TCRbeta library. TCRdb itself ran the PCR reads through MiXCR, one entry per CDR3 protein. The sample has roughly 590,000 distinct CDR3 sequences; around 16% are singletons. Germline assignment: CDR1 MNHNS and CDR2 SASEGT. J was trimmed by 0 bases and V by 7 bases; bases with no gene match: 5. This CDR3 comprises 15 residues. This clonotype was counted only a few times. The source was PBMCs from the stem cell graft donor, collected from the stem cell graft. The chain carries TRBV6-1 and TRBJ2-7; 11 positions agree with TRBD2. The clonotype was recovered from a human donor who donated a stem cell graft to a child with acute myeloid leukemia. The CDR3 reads CASILAGGLSYEQYF. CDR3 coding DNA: TGTGCCAGCATTCTAGCGGGGGGCCTCTCCTACGAGCAGTACTTC.